These 13 T cell receptor beta chains share one sample of origin, sequenced in a study of blood T cell repertoires in COVID-19. Only in-frame clones appear in the TCRdb table, and some are missing; sequencing was by immunoSEQ multiplex PCR. The sample contains fewer than 350,000 clones, 90% of which appear only once. Source material: peripheral blood. Every receptor here comes from a woman in her 30s with COVID-19, enrolled during active disease.

The chain has TRBV6-1 and TRBJ2-1, with 10 bases fitting TRBD2. V shed 2 bases, J shed 15 bases, and the junction held 19 bases outside the gene matches. The CDR3 contains 17 residues. Germline assignment: CDR1 MNHNS and CDR2 SASEGT. Here the CDR3 DNA reads TGTGCCAGCAGTGAAAGTCTGACTAGCGGGTCTCTTGGATGGTGGTTCTTC. Protein: CASSESLTSGSLGWWFF.

The chain is built from TRBV12-3 or TRBV12-4 and TRBJ2-7, with TRBD2 identical over 10 bases. This CDR3 is built from 13 residues. The V segment lost 5 bases and the J segment 3 bases; nucleotides outside the gene matches: 1. The CDR3 nucleotides are TGTGCCAGCAGTCGGACTAGCGGCTACGAGCAGTACTTC. Translation gives CASSRTSGYEQYF.

The genes are TRBV6-6 and TRBJ2-7, with 8 nucleotides matching TRBD1. The CDR3 is made up of 15 amino acids. Germline V gene data show CDR1 as MNHNY and CDR2 as SVGAGI (reference sequence). The V and J ends lost 3 bases and 4 bases, in that order; junction bases with no gene match: 8. The CDR3 loop reads CASSYNPGQAYEQYF. The CDR3 DNA reads TGTGCCAGCAGTTATAACCCGGGACAGGCTTACGAGCAGTACTTC.

The rearrangement joins TRBV7-9 to TRBJ2-1, with 7 positions matching TRBD1. Germline lookup yields CDR1 SEHNR and CDR2 FQNEAQ (reference sequence). After removal of 5 bases from V and 4 bases from J, the junction contained 11 bases not matched to a gene. This CDR3 comprises 16 residues. CDR3 residues: CASSRLGQTPYNEQFF. The DNA for the CDR3 is TGTGCCAGCAGCCGCCTGGGACAGACCCCTTACAATGAGCAGTTCTTC. Full variable domain (rest looked up from reference TRBV7-9 and TRBJ2-1): DTGVSQNPRHKITKRGQNVTFRCDPISEHNRLYWYRQTLGQGPEFLTYFQNEAQLEKSRLLSDRFSAERPKGSFSTLEIQRTEQGDSAMYLCASSRLGQTPYNEQFFGPGTRLTVL.

The chain recombines TRBV27 with TRBJ2-3; 15 nucleotides agree with TRBD2. This CDR3 comprises 16 residues. Losses at the gene ends were 2 bases for V and 4 bases for J; bases not matched to a gene: 1. Germline V CDR1 and CDR2: MNHEY, SMNVEV (reference sequence). CDR3 amino acids: CASSLGTSGRPDTQYF. The CDR3 DNA reads as TGTGCCAGCAGTTTAGGGACTAGCGGGAGGCCAGATACGCAGTATTTT.

The chain links TRBV7-2 to TRBJ2-3; D is ambiguous. Looked up from germline, CDR1 is SGHTA and CDR2 is FQGNSA. This CDR3 is 14 amino acids long. V was pared by 5 bases and J by 0 bases, with 9 bases between. The DNA for the CDR3 is TGTGCCAGCAGCCCCGTGACTAGCACAGATACGCAGTATTTT. This gives the protein CASSPVTSTDTQYF.

V and J are TRBV18 and TRBJ1-4, with 7 nucleotides matching TRBD1. J was trimmed by 3 bases and V by 5 bases; bases with no gene match: 6. The CDR3 has 15 amino acids. CDR1 is KGHSH, CDR2 LQKENI, per germline. The chain's CDR3 is CASSNNRGANEKLFF. In DNA form, the CDR3 reads TGTGCCAGCTCAAACAACAGGGGAGCTAATGAAAAACTGTTTTTT.

This clone was seen just once. The chain is built from TRBV11-2 and TRBJ2-7; possibly TRBD2 for D (6 bases). The germline CDR1 and CDR2 sequences are SGHAT and FQNNGV. This CDR3 has 13 residues. The ends were cut back, 6 bases at V and 4 bases at J, with 13 bases in the middle. CDR3 DNA: TGTGCCAGCAGTACGGGACTCCGGTACGAGCAGTACTTC. Translating it yields CASSTGLRYEQYF.

The chain joins TRBV19 to TRBJ1-4; 9 bases agree with TRBD1. Germline V gene data show CDR1 as LNHDA and CDR2 as SQIVND (reference sequence). The CDR3 spans 14 residues. Trimming at V came to 5 bases and at J to 5 bases, leaving 3 bases not matched to a gene. This CDR3 is CASSVDRGNEKLFF. CDR3 sequence (DNA): TGTGCCAGTAGTGTGGACAGGGGAAATGAAAAACTGTTTTTT.

In this sample, this clone turned up a few times. The chain uses TRBV28 and TRBJ1-2; D call uncertain. The CDR3 runs 14 residues. V lost 5 bases to trimming and J lost 1 base, with 11 bases between them. Germline V CDR1 and CDR2: MDHEN, SYDVKM. CDR3: CASSPLPVNYGYTF. The CDR3 DNA follows: TGTGCCAGCAGTCCCCTTCCAGTTAACTATGGCTACACCTTC.

J is TRBJ1-1 and V is TRBV30; D ambiguous. V lost 2 bases, J lost 1 base, and 8 bases lay in between. Germline loops: CDR1 GTSNPN, CDR2 SVGIG (reference sequence). The CDR3 runs to 13 residues. CDR3 protein: CAWSTTQNTEAFF. CDR3 coding DNA: TGTGCCTGGAGTACTACACAGAACACTGAAGCTTTCTTT.

This clone has a single count. The chain couples TRBV29-1 to TRBJ2-1; 8 bases align to TRBD1. CDR1 is SQVTM and CDR2 is ANQGSEA in the germline V gene. This CDR3 contains 13 residues. V lost 3 bases, J lost 7 bases, and 5 bases stayed unmatched. CDR3 residues: CSVEAGGGNEQFF. CDR3 bases: TGCAGCGTTGAGGCAGGGGGCGGGAATGAGCAGTTCTTC.

The CDR3 bases are TGTGCCAGCAGCCAGGGTCCCGGGACAGCCTATGGCTACACCTTC. This gives the protein CASSQGPGTAYGYTF. The chain uses TRBV3-1 (or the pseudogene TRBV3-2) and TRBJ1-2, with TRBD1 matching 7 bases. Germline trimming cut 3 bases from V and 4 bases from J; bases unmatched to any gene: 8. This CDR3 is 15 amino acids long. The V gene's germline CDR1 is LGHDT and CDR2 YNNKEL (reference sequence).